The next 6 T cell receptor beta chains were all read from a single sample in a study of glioma-infiltrating T cells. The iRepertoire nested amplicon-rescue multiplex PCR amplified TCR alpha and beta CDR3s from RNA. One entry per CDR3 protein results from TCRdb running MiXCR on the multiplex PCR reads. The sample has 110,000 or so distinct CDR3 sequences, about 25% seen once. Sequenced material: glioma tissue, nonneoplastic brain tissue, or PBMCs (not recorded which). The source of these receptors is a human donor with low-grade glioma or glioblastoma, undergoing nonglioma brain surgery, or in good health (not recorded which).

This chain uses TRBV6-6 with TRBJ1-1, with TRBD1 as a possible D gene (5 bases). CDR1 and CDR2 (germline): MNHNY, SVGAGI (reference sequence). With 2 bases removed from V and 6 bases from J, the gap between germline ends came to 10 bases. The CDR3 is 13 amino acids. CDR3 protein: CASSYQGSAEAFF. In DNA form, the CDR3 reads TGTGCCAGCAGTTACCAGGGTTCGGCTGAAGCTTTCTTT.

This clonotype was recorded many times. The rearrangement uses TRBV6-2 or TRBV6-3 and TRBJ2-1; the D gene is possibly TRBD1 (6 bases). The germline gives CDR1 MNHEY, CDR2 SVGEGT. This CDR3 spans 15 amino acids. Deletions cut 2 bases from V and 8 bases from J, with 16 bases between. The CDR3 DNA follows: TGTGCCAGCAGTTACGGCCAGGGGAGTGACGATGAGCAGTTCTTC. Amino acids: CASSYGQGSDDEQFF.

This clonotype was seen many times. The chain's CDR3 is CASSQRAGDVRSTDTQYF. CDR3 nucleotide sequence: TGCGCCAGCAGCCAAAGGGCAGGTGACGTGAGGAGCACAGATACGCAGTATTTT. The chain employs TRBV4-3 and TRBJ2-3, with D uncertain. The V and J ends lost 2 bases and 0 bases respectively, with 18 bases between them. The germline CDR1 and CDR2 sequences are LGHNA and YSLEER. This CDR3 has 18 residues.

This clonotype has just one count. A much larger clone sits a single nucleotide away, making a read error possible. V and J are TRBV12-3 or TRBV12-4 and TRBJ2-7; weak D call: TRBD2 (6 bases). This CDR3 spans 15 amino acids. Deletions cut 0 bases from V and 3 bases from J, with 12 bases between. The CDR3 DNA reads as TGTGCCAGCAGTTTAGCCCGGGGGAACTACTACGAGCAGTACTTC. Protein sequence: CASSLARGNYYEQYF.

This clonotype has a single count. A read error may explain this, as a much larger clone is one base away. V gene TRBV29-1 combines with J gene TRBJ2-3; 7 nucleotides line up with TRBD2. The CDR3 sequence is 14 residues long. J was trimmed by 4 bases and V by 7 bases; bases with no gene match: 11. Germline V gives CDR1 SQVTM, CDR2 ANQGSEA. DNA of the CDR3: TGCAGCGGTGAGGGCGGGAGAGAAGCAGATACGCAGTATTTT. Translating gives CSGEGGREADTQYF.

This clonotype was seen ten or more times. V usage is TRBV7-2 and J usage is TRBJ1-1; TRBD1 is a possible D gene (5 bases). This CDR3 is 13 amino acids long. Per germline, CDR1 SGHTA and CDR2 FQGNSA. Trimming pared 7 bases from V and 0 bases from J, leaving 9 bases between. CDR3 amino acids: CASNRQMNTEAFF. CDR3 nucleotide sequence: TGTGCCAGCAACCGACAGATGAACACTGAAGCTTTCTTT.